The next 19 T cell receptor beta chains were all read from a single sample in a study of CD8+CD57+ T cells in acquired aplastic anemia. Researchers used genomic DNA as the template to profile TCR beta VDJ and CDR3. TCRdb ran MiXCR on the reads and lists one entry per CDR3 protein. The profile shows around 150,000 distinct CDR3 sequences, roughly 40% of them singletons. The sample taken for sequencing was sorted CD4+, CD8+, or CD8+CD57+ T cells (not recorded which) from PBMCs. Source of these receptors: a human donor in good health.

V usage is TRBV5-4 and J usage is TRBJ1-6; 8 bases fit TRBD1. The CDR3 length is 16 residues. The V segment lost 3 bases and the J segment 3 bases; nucleotides outside the gene matches: 5. The germline gives CDR1 SGHNT, CDR2 YYREEE (reference sequence). The CDR3: CASSSGQGRYNSPLHF. The CDR3 DNA sequence: TGTGCCAGCAGCTCCGGACAGGGCCGCTATAATTCACCCCTCCACTTT. The whole variable domain, filled in from reference TRBV5-4 and TRBJ1-6, reads ETGVTQSPTHLIKTRGQQVTLRCSSQSGHNTVSWYQQALGQGPQFIFQYYREEENGRGNFPPRFSGLQFPNYSSELNVNALELDDSALYLCASSSGQGRYNSPLHFGNGTRLTVT.

This clonotype was detected many times. This chain links TRBV19 with TRBJ2-1; TRBD2 agrees at 8 bases. Germline CDR1 reads LNHDA; CDR2 reads SQIVND (reference sequence). The CDR3 covers 15 residues. The trim removed 6 bases at V and 4 bases at J, leaving 8 bases unmatched. As DNA, the CDR3 is TGTGCCAGTAGGCCCCCGGGACTAGGATACAATGAGCAGTTCTTC. This translates into CASRPPGLGYNEQFF. Variable domain in full (rest from reference TRBV19 and TRBJ2-1): DGGITQSPKYLFRKEGQNVTLSCEQNLNHDAMYWYRQDPGQGLRLIYYSQIVNDFQKGDIAEGYSVSREKKESFPLTVTSAQKNPTAFYLCASRPPGLGYNEQFFGPGTRLTVL.

The rearrangement joins TRBV10-3 to TRBJ1-1; 8 nucleotides match TRBD1. With 6 bases clipped from V and 6 bases from J, the junction kept 6 bases outside the gene matches. The CDR3 covers 13 residues. Germline V gene sequence: CDR1 ENHRY, CDR2 SYGVKD. CDR3 sequence reads: CAISRGQGAEAFF. The CDR3 DNA is TGTGCCATCAGCCGCGGACAGGGTGCTGAAGCTTTCTTT.

The V gene is TRBV7-4, the J gene TRBJ2-5; TRBD2 matches 12 bases. V was clipped by 2 bases and J by 5 bases; unmatched bases: 6. This CDR3 comprises 16 residues. The germline gives CDR1 SGHVT, CDR2 SQSDAQ. This chain's CDR3 is CASSLLAGGPWETQYF. In DNA form, the CDR3 reads TGTGCCAGCAGCTTACTAGCGGGGGGGCCATGGGAGACCCAGTACTTC.

The V call is TRBV7-6, the J call TRBJ1-2; D is unresolved. With 3 bases removed from V and 2 bases from J, the gap between germline ends came to 7 bases. CDR1 is SGHVS, CDR2 FNYEAQ, per germline. This CDR3 has 13 residues. The CDR3 region is CASSLEENYGYTF. The CDR3 DNA is TGTGCCAGCAGCTTGGAGGAGAACTATGGCTACACCTTC.

The chain is built from TRBV11-1 and TRBJ1-6; D may be TRBD1 (5 bases). The CDR3 totals 16 residues. The germline CDR1 and CDR2 sequences are SGHAT and FQDESV (reference sequence). Between the trimmed V and J ends, which lost 0 bases and 7 bases, there was a span of 13 bases. CDR3 protein: CASSLAGTQVNSPLHF. For the CDR3, the DNA is TGTGCCAGCAGCTTAGCGGGGACTCAAGTGAATTCACCCCTCCACTTT.

There are many counts of this clonotype. The chain uses TRBV7-2 and TRBJ1-2; D uncertain. Trimming took off 3 bases at V and 0 bases at J, with 8 bases between the two ends. The CDR3 covers 14 residues. Germline-derived CDR1 and CDR2 are SGHTA and FQGNSA. CDR3 DNA: TGTGCCAGCAGCTTGCAGGAGGCTAACTATGGCTACACCTTC. Its protein is CASSLQEANYGYTF.

V gene TRBV5-1 combines with J gene TRBJ2-5; maybe TRBD1 (6 bases). The CDR3 runs to 13 residues. Germline V CDR1 and CDR2: SGHRS, YFSETQ. V was cut by 6 bases and J by 0 bases, with 9 bases left in between. Here the CDR3 reads CASNRQDQETQYF. As DNA, the CDR3 is TGCGCCAGCAACCGACAGGACCAAGAGACCCAGTACTTC.

This clonotype has at least ten counts. The chain links TRBV7-8 to TRBJ2-3; TRBD1 might be the D (7 bases). Trimming pared 4 bases from V and 3 bases from J, leaving 11 bases between. Looked up from germline, CDR1 is SGHVS and CDR2 is FQNEAQ. The CDR3 length is 14 residues. The DNA of the CDR3 is TGTGCCAGCAGCTCAGGGGGGCTGACAGATACGCAGTATTTT. This translates into CASSSGGLTDTQYF. Full variable domain (outside the CDR3, taken from reference TRBV7-8 and TRBJ2-3): GAGVSQSPRYKVAKRGQDVALRCDPISGHVSLFWYQQALGQGPEFLTYFQNEAQLDKSGLPSDRFFAERPEGSVSTLKIQRTQQEDSAVYLCASSSGGLTDTQYFGPGTRLTVL.

This clonotype was observed many times. An end of the junction differs from the germline gene, which may be a read error. The J gene is TRBJ2-4, the V gene TRBV2, with D perhaps TRBD1 (6 bases). The CDR3 has 13 residues. Germline values: CDR1 SNHLY, CDR2 FYNNEI. The CDR3 bases are TGTGCCAGCAATAACAGGGTGGGAAACGTTCAGTACTTC. Protein: CASNNRVGNVQYF. Full variable domain (rest looked up from reference TRBV2 and TRBJ2-4): EPEVTQTPSHQVTQMGQEVILRCVPISNHLYFYWYRQILGQKVEFLVSFYNNEISEKSEIFDDQFSVERPDGSNFTLKIRSTKLEDSAMYFCASNNRVGNVQYFGAGTRLSVL.

In its sample, this clonotype was seen many times. V usage is TRBV6-1 and J usage is TRBJ2-7; D possibly corresponds to TRBD2 (5 bases). Germline V gene sequence: CDR1 MNHNS, CDR2 SASEGT. CDR3 length equals 14 residues. The V end lost 5 bases, the J end lost 2 bases, and 13 bases lay between the germline ends. The CDR3 protein is CASSPRLGTYEQYF. The CDR3 DNA is TGTGCCAGCAGTCCCCGACTCGGGACCTACGAGCAGTACTTC.

This clonotype was counted only a few times. This may be a read error, as it is one base from a much larger clone. The conserved phenylalanine or tryptophan is not found at the CDR3 terminus, so this likely reflects a read error. The chain carries TRBV7-2 and TRBJ2-1, with D hard to call. The germline V gene encodes CDR1 SGHTA and CDR2 FQGNSA. The CDR3 runs to 11 residues. Trimming took 1 base from V and 10 from J, leaving 5 bases between them. CDR3 sequence (DNA): TGTGCCAGCAGCTTAGGCGGCGAGCAGTTCCTC. Amino acids: CASSLGGEQFL.

On this clonotype: This sequence may be a read error, since a much larger clone differs from it by one base. The chain links TRBV5-5 to TRBJ2-2; 8 positions match TRBD2. The CDR3 loop spans 14 amino acids. CDR1 SGHKS and CDR2 YYEKEE come from the germline V gene (reference sequence). The CDR3 sequence is CASSLRLAPGELLF. The CDR3 nucleotides are TGTGCCAGCAGCTTGCGACTAGCGCCCGGGGAGCTGCTTTTT.

The gene calls are TRBV2 and TRBJ2-7; 9 nucleotides match TRBD1. The J call could be wrong; TRBJ2-1 is a better fit for the DNA end. The V gene's germline CDR1 is SNHLY and CDR2 FYNNEI. This CDR3 spans 12 amino acids. CDR3 sequence reads: CASSTGGHEQFF. Here the CDR3 DNA reads TGTGCCAGCAGCACAGGGGGCCATGAGCAGTTCTTC.

The V and J genes are TRBV11-2 and TRBJ1-5; D unresolved. Trimming took off 1 base at V and 8 bases at J, with 6 bases between the two ends. The CDR3 has 12 residues. In germline, CDR1 is SGHAT, CDR2 FQNNGV. The CDR3 loop reads CASSLGREPQHF. The CDR3 region has the DNA TGTGCCAGCAGCTTAGGGAGAGAGCCCCAGCATTTT.

In the case of this clonotype: A clone one base away is much larger, so this may be a read error. This chain links TRBV10-3 with TRBJ2-7, with 9 bases aligning to TRBD2. The germline V gene encodes CDR1 ENHRY and CDR2 SYGVKD. The CDR3 totals 13 residues. The trim removed 10 bases at V and 6 bases at J, leaving 10 bases unmatched. The CDR3 sequence: CASIQGTSSEQYF. The CDR3 DNA sequence: TGTGCCAGCATTCAGGGGACTAGCAGCGAGCAGTACTTC.

The DNA for the CDR3 is TGTGCCAGCACTATACACCAGGGGTCTCCTAGCCCCGTTTCTGGAAACACCATATATTTT. Amino acid sequence: CASTIHQGSPSPVSGNTIYF. The J gene is TRBJ1-3, the V gene TRBV12-3 or TRBV12-4; a possible D gene is TRBD1 (6 bases). V dropped 7 bases and J dropped 1 base, with 29 bases sitting between them. The CDR3 is 20 residues long.

The rearrangement links TRBV11-2 to TRBJ2-3; the D is unclear. CDR1 is SGHAT and CDR2 is FQNNGV in the germline V gene. The CDR3 spans 15 residues. Trimming removed 5 bases at V and 2 bases at J, with 14 bases between. The CDR3 loop reads CASSEDPRVTDTQYF. The CDR3 nucleotides are TGTGCCAGCAGCGAAGACCCAAGAGTCACAGATACGCAGTATTTT.

This rearrangement joins TRBV19 to TRBJ2-5; a weak D match, TRBD1 (6 bases). CDR1 and CDR2 (germline): LNHDA, SQIVND (reference sequence). V was clipped by 5 bases and J by 0 bases, with 10 bases between them. The CDR3 runs 14 residues. CDR3 residues: CASSFGQHQETQYF. In nucleotides, the CDR3 is TGTGCCAGTAGTTTTGGACAGCACCAAGAGACCCAGTACTTC.